The 27 T cell receptor beta chains listed next were all sequenced from one sample in a study of T-cell memory formation after mild COVID-19. TCRdb recomputed calls from the 5' RACE reads with MiXCR, one row per CDR3 protein. The repertoire includes about 320,000 distinct CDR3 sequences, approximately 14% of them detected once, and approximately 22% sits in the top ten. Specimen: PBMCs or a T cell subset sorted from them (not recorded which). The origin of the receptors is a man between 18 and 29 years old who had mild COVID-19 (a few samples of this study predate the infection). Cell type and time point are not known.

In this sample, this clonotype turned up a few times. V gene TRBV5-1 combines with J gene TRBJ2-2; D uncertain. The germline V gene has CDR1 SGHRS and CDR2 YFSETQ. This CDR3 comprises 15 residues. The germline V and J ends were trimmed by 3 bases and 1 base, with 10 bases remaining between them. The CDR3 bases are TGCGCCAGCAGCTCCCGGACGGGGAACACCGGGGAGCTGTTTTTT. This translates into CASSSRTGNTGELFF.

The gene calls are TRBV11-2 and TRBJ2-7; D gene unclear. Trimming left V 1 base short and J 5 bases short, with 12 bases between. The CDR3 spans 14 residues. CDR1 is SGHAT and CDR2 is FQNNGV in the germline V gene. The CDR3 is CASSLVMFGDEQYF. CDR3 bases: TGTGCCAGCAGCTTAGTTATGTTTGGGGACGAGCAGTACTTC.

This clonotype was detected a few times. The rearrangement joins TRBV28 to TRBJ1-1, with D perhaps TRBD1 (6 bases). CDR1 and CDR2 from the germline V gene are MDHEN and SYDVKM. CDR3 size: 13 residues. Trimming took 7 bases from V and 7 from J, leaving 16 bases between them. CDR3 DNA sequence: TGTGCCAGCATCGAGAGGGGGGCGATTGAAGCTTTCTTT. Translation gives CASIERGAIEAFF.

The chain employs TRBV12-3 or TRBV12-4 and TRBJ1-4; no definite D call. Trimming removed 2 bases from V and 0 bases from J, with 16 bases in between. CDR3 length equals 18 residues. CDR3 in amino acids: CASSLYLLGVATNEKLFF. CDR3 coding DNA: TGTGCCAGCAGTTTATACCTCCTGGGCGTTGCAACTAATGAAAAACTGTTTTTT.

J is TRBJ1-1 and V is TRBV4-1; D not resolved. The V end was cut by 4 bases, the J end by 4 bases, with 13 bases between. The CDR3 is made up of 14 amino acids. Germline V gene sequence: CDR1 MGHRA, CDR2 YSYEKL. The DNA for the CDR3 is TGCGCCAGCAGCCCTGAGGTGGTAGGCACTGAAGCTTTCTTT. This codes for CASSPEVVGTEAFF.

This clonotype occurred a few times. CDR3 DNA: TGCGCCAGCAGCCCAGGACTAGCGGGGGGGCTAGCCAAAAACATTCAGTACTTC. This codes for CASSPGLAGGLAKNIQYF. The rearrangement uses TRBV4-1 and TRBJ2-4, with 15 nucleotides matching TRBD2. V dropped 4 bases and J dropped 0; count of bases not matched to a gene: 4. Germline V CDR1 and CDR2: MGHRA, YSYEKL. CDR3 size: 18 residues.

Here the CDR3 DNA reads TGCGCCAGCAGCTTGAGTCCAGGGGGCTCCCAAGAGACCCAGTACTTC. It encodes CASSLSPGGSQETQYF. The genes are TRBV5-1 and TRBJ2-5, with 8 bases aligning to TRBD1. Germline values: CDR1 SGHRS, CDR2 YFSETQ. After removal of 1 base from V and 1 base from J, the junction contained 6 bases not matched to a gene. The CDR3 loop spans 16 amino acids.

The rearrangement uses TRBV12-1 and TRBJ1-5. TRBV12-1 corresponds to a pseudogene. The CDR3 loop spans 15 amino acids. The CDR3 reads CASSLVWDENQPQHF. Here the CDR3 DNA reads TGTGCCAGCAGCTTGGTTTGGGACGAGAATCAGCCCCAGCATTTT.

This clonotype was counted only a few times. This chain uses TRBV5-1 with TRBJ2-3; no reliable D call. There are 14 residues in the CDR3. The V end was cut by 0 bases, the J end by 4 bases, with 9 bases between. The germline V gene encodes CDR1 SGHRS and CDR2 YFSETQ. The CDR3 loop is CASSLGPAPDTQYF. The CDR3 DNA reads as TGCGCCAGCAGCTTGGGGCCAGCCCCAGATACGCAGTATTTT.

This clonotype was found a few times. The chain combines TRBV6-5 with TRBJ1-2; D is unresolved. Trimming stripped 2 bases from V and 2 bases from J, with 9 bases between. This CDR3 spans 14 amino acids. Germline assignment: CDR1 MNHEY and CDR2 SVGAGI. The chain's CDR3 is CASSYGRANYGYTF. The CDR3 bases are TGTGCCAGCAGTTACGGTAGGGCGAACTATGGCTACACCTTC.

The rearrangement uses TRBV12-3 or TRBV12-4 and TRBJ2-6, with D unresolved. This CDR3 is built from 15 residues. V dropped 6 bases and J dropped 0 bases, with 9 bases sitting between them. CDR3 sequence reads: CASSLSTSGANVLTF. The CDR3 DNA reads TGTGCCAGCAGCTTATCGACCTCTGGGGCCAACGTCCTGACTTTC.

This clonotype was observed a handful of times. The chain employs TRBV15 and TRBJ1-5, with 8 bases lining up with TRBD1. Germline V gene sequence: CDR1 LNHNV, CDR2 YYDKDF (reference sequence). CDR3 length equals 15 residues. V lost 4 bases to trimming and J lost 7 bases; unmatched junction nucleotides: 9. CDR3 protein: CATSTDRGIHQPQHF. The CDR3 nucleotides read TGTGCCACCAGCACCGACAGGGGCATCCACCAGCCCCAGCATTTT.

J is TRBJ2-7 and V is TRBV4-1; D is unclear. V lost 0 bases to trimming and J lost 4 bases, with 13 bases between them. Per the germline V gene, CDR1 is MGHRA and CDR2 is YSYEKL. CDR3 length: 15 residues. The CDR3 loop reads CASSQDVAELYEQYF. The CDR3 DNA reads TGCGCCAGCAGCCAAGATGTGGCAGAGCTGTACGAGCAGTACTTC.

The rearrangement joins TRBV7-8 to TRBJ1-6; 7 bases are shared with TRBD1. CDR3 length equals 16 residues. V lost 5 bases and J lost 3; bases outside the gene matches: 7. Germline assignment: CDR1 SGHVS and CDR2 FQNEAQ. The CDR3 nucleotides read TGTGCCAGCAGCCCAGACAGGGTCGGCTATAATTCACCCCTCCACTTT. This sequence encodes CASSPDRVGYNSPLHF.

J is TRBJ2-7 and V is TRBV7-9, with TRBD1 identical over 7 bases. V was pared by 3 bases and J by 1 base, with 3 bases of the junction left unmatched. Germline V gene lookup returns CDR1 SEHNR and CDR2 FQNEAQ (reference sequence). This CDR3 is 14 amino acids long. The CDR3 spells CASSFSTGSYEQYV. CDR3 sequence (DNA): TGTGCCAGCAGCTTCTCGACAGGGTCCTACGAGCAGTACGTC.

This clonotype occurred many times. The chain carries TRBV3-1 and TRBJ2-5; D may correspond to TRBD1 or TRBD2 (5 bases each). CDR1 and CDR2 (germline): LGHDT, YNNKEL (reference sequence). V was pared by 5 bases and J by 5 bases, with 12 bases between. CDR3 length: 13 residues. The CDR3 region is CASSGGLVETQYF. The CDR3 DNA is TGTGCCAGCAGCGGGGGTCTGGTGGAGACCCAGTACTTC.

The CDR3 region has the DNA TGTGCCAGCTCACCCATGACCACAGGAGAAAAACTGTTTTTT. It specifies CASSPMTTGEKLFF. The chain is built from TRBV18 and TRBJ1-4; a possible D gene is TRBD1 (5 bases). The V and J ends lost 3 bases and 8 bases respectively, with 13 bases between them. This CDR3 spans 14 amino acids. Germline loops: CDR1 KGHSH, CDR2 LQKENI.

This clonotype was recorded a few times. The V call is TRBV7-9, the J call TRBJ2-3, with unresolved D. Germline values: CDR1 SEHNR, CDR2 FQNEAQ (reference sequence). This CDR3 has 12 amino acids. Trimming left V 5 bases short and J 4 bases short, with 7 bases between. The CDR3 DNA reads TGTGCCAGCAGCCAGGTCCCAGATACGCAGTATTTT. Its translation is CASSQVPDTQYF.

V is TRBV7-2 and J is TRBJ2-1; perhaps TRBD2 as D (7 bases). Per germline, CDR1 SGHTA and CDR2 FQGNSA. V was trimmed by 3 bases and J by 2 bases, leaving 14 bases between them. There are 16 residues in the CDR3. The CDR3 loop reads CASSFIGGGAYNEQFF. The CDR3 nucleotides are TGTGCCAGCAGCTTTATTGGGGGGGGCGCCTACAATGAGCAGTTCTTC. The full variable domain, in which reference TRBV7-2 and TRBJ2-1 provide the parts outside the CDR3, is GAGVSQSPSNKVTEKGKDVELRCDPISGHTALYWYRQSLGQGLEFLIYFQGNSAPDKSGLPSDRFSAERTGGSVSTLTIQRTQQEDSAVYLCASSFIGGGAYNEQFFGPGTRLTVL.

The chain couples TRBV5-1 to TRBJ2-7; tentatively, D is TRBD1 (6 bases). This CDR3 region has 16 residues. Germline V lookup: CDR1 SGHRS, CDR2 YFSETQ. Trimming left V 0 bases short and J 7 bases short, with 20 bases between. For the CDR3, the DNA is TGCGCCAGCAGCTTGGGGACCCGGACAGTCCACAAGGAGCAGTACTTC. Translation gives CASSLGTRTVHKEQYF. The variable domain in full, with the rest retrieved from reference TRBV5-1 and TRBJ2-7, is KAGVTQTPRYLIKTRGQQVTLSCSPISGHRSVSWYQQTPGQGLQFLFEYFSETQRNKGNFPGRFSGRQFSNSRSEMNVSTLELGDSALYLCASSLGTRTVHKEQYFGPGTRLTVT.

This clonotype has just a few counts. The chain links TRBV4-1 to TRBJ2-2; 8 bases are a match to TRBD2. Trimming took 4 bases from V and 13 from J; bases not matched to a gene: 14. Germline CDR1 reads MGHRA; CDR2 reads YSYEKL. The CDR3 contains 15 residues. The CDR3 DNA is TGCGCCAGCAGCCCAGAAGGGACTAGGGGAGGCAGGCTGTTTTTT. As protein: CASSPEGTRGGRLFF.

This clonotype has just a few counts. This chain uses TRBV7-9 with TRBJ2-7; no definite D call. The V gene's germline CDR1 is SEHNR and CDR2 FQNEAQ (reference sequence). Between the trimmed V and J ends, which lost 5 bases and 2 bases, there was a span of 16 bases. The CDR3 runs to 15 residues. The CDR3 region has the DNA TGTGCCAGCAGCCTGGCGGTTACGGCGACCTACGAGCAGTACGTC. It specifies CASSLAVTATYEQYV.

This sequence joins TRBV24-1 and TRBJ1-1; 8 bases fit TRBD1. The length of the CDR3 is 18 residues. CDR1 is KGHDR and CDR2 is SFDVKD in the germline V gene. J lost 3 bases, V lost 4 bases, and 15 bases had no gene match. Here the CDR3 DNA reads TGTGCCACCAGTGACGACAGGGGAACTATTCTAGGGCACACTGAAGCTTTCTTT. Encoded protein: CATSDDRGTILGHTEAFF.

The V gene is TRBV6-2 or TRBV6-3, the J gene TRBJ2-7; D gene unclear. Trimming stripped 0 bases from V and 3 bases from J, with 9 bases between. The CDR3 consists of 14 residues. Germline-derived CDR1 and CDR2 are MNHEY and SVGEGT. CDR3 amino acids: CASSYSQNLYEQYF. The CDR3 region has the DNA TGTGCCAGCAGTTACTCGCAGAACCTCTACGAGCAGTACTTC.

The V call is TRBV4-3, the J call TRBJ1-1; tentatively, D is TRBD1 (6 bases). The CDR3 has 13 amino acids. Germline CDR1 reads LGHNA; CDR2 reads YSLEER. Trimming took 0 bases from V and 10 from J, leaving 12 bases between them. CDR3 sequence: CASSQEGGARAFF. CDR3 in DNA: TGCGCCAGCAGCCAAGAGGGGGGGGCTCGAGCTTTCTTT.

This clonotype was observed a handful of times. The chain joins TRBV12-3 or TRBV12-4 to TRBJ2-1; tentative D call: TRBD2 (6 bases). The ends were cut back, 2 bases at V and 5 bases at J, with 10 bases in the middle. The CDR3 is 14 amino acids. The CDR3 coding sequence is TGTGCCAGCAGTTTAATGGGGGGTAACAATGAGCAGTTCTTC. It is translated as CASSLMGGNNEQFF.

This clonotype was observed a few times. The chain combines TRBV24-1 with TRBJ2-1; D call uncertain. V gave up 3 bases and J gave up 5 bases, with 13 bases separating them. Germline CDR1 and CDR2: KGHDR and SFDVKD. The CDR3 extends over 15 amino acids. The CDR3 sequence is CATSDPTDGDNEQFF. The CDR3 DNA follows: TGTGCCACCAGTGATCCAACGGACGGCGACAATGAGCAGTTCTTC.